This entry lists 28 T cell receptor beta chains sequenced from one sample in a study of T cell repertoires in cytomegalovirus infection. Their antigens are not known. A single record per CDR3 protein comes from TCRdb applying MiXCR to the reads. The data hold around 71,000 distinct CDR3 sequences, with approximately 39% observed a single time. The sample in question was CD8+ T cells from cultured PBMCs, obtained from culture after CMV antigen stimulation. The source of these receptors is a human donor in good health (CMV status not recorded). Some clones in this sample may be carry-over from other donors' samples.

This chain connects TRBV20-1 to TRBJ1-4; the D is unclear. The CDR3 is 13 amino acids. Germline CDR1 DFQATT, CDR2 SNEGSKA (reference sequence). Trimming cost V 4 bases and J 12 bases, with 18 bases left between them. CDR3 in amino acids: CSAKKGGRSQLFF. DNA for the CDR3: TGCAGTGCTAAGAAGGGCGGCCGATCCCAACTGTTTTTT.

The chain has TRBV2 and TRBJ2-1, with D perhaps TRBD2 (6 bases). Trimming removed 2 bases from V and 4 bases from J, with 21 bases in between. CDR1 and CDR2 from the germline V gene are SNHLY and FYNNEI. This CDR3 region has 18 residues. CDR3 nucleotides: TGTGCCAGCAGTGAACTCTACGGGGGATCAGATCTATACAATGAGCAGTTCTTC. This translates into CASSELYGGSDLYNEQFF. Drawing the rest from reference TRBV2 and TRBJ2-1, the complete variable domain is EPEVTQTPSHQVTQMGQEVILRCVPISNHLYFYWYRQILGQKVEFLVSFYNNEISEKSEIFDDQFSVERPDGSNFTLKIRSTKLEDSAMYFCASSELYGGSDLYNEQFFGPGTRLTVL.

The chain uses TRBV12-3 or TRBV12-4 and TRBJ1-5, with D uncertain. Trimming left V 5 bases short and J 0 bases short, with 8 bases between. The CDR3 sequence is 14 residues long. CDR3 sequence (DNA): TGTGCCAGCAGTCCCCAGGCTAGCAATCAGCCCCAGCATTTT. Amino acids: CASSPQASNQPQHF.

This clonotype occurred many times. The chain carries TRBV6-6 and TRBJ1-5; TRBD1 is a possible D gene (5 bases). CDR1 is MNHNY and CDR2 is SVGAGI in the germline V gene (reference sequence). Between the trimmed V and J ends, which lost 2 bases and 5 bases, there was a span of 19 bases. CDR3 size: 17 residues. The CDR3 region is CASSYPFSIGADQPQHF. CDR3 nucleotide sequence: TGTGCCAGCAGTTACCCCTTTTCGATAGGGGCCGATCAGCCCCAGCATTTT.

The genes are TRBV4-1 and TRBJ2-6; TRBD2 is a possible D gene (5 bases). V was pared by 6 bases and J by 0 bases, with 6 bases between. CDR1 and CDR2 (germline): MGHRA, YSYEKL. CDR3 length: 14 residues. The CDR3 DNA sequence: TGCGCCAGCAGTGACTACTCTGGGGCCAACGTCCTGACTTTC. Translating gives CASSDYSGANVLTF.

V usage is TRBV27 and J usage is TRBJ1-5; 8 bases fit TRBD1. This CDR3 spans 14 amino acids. V was pared by 4 bases and J by 3 bases, with 2 bases of the junction left unmatched. Per germline, CDR1 MNHEY and CDR2 SMNVEV (reference sequence). CDR3 bases: TGTGCCAGCAGTTCACAGGGGGACAATCAGCCCCAGCATTTT. This encodes CASSSQGDNQPQHF.

This clonotype came up a few times. The chain joins TRBV7-2 to TRBJ2-3; 7 bases align to TRBD1. Trimming removed 5 bases from V and 4 bases from J; junction bases left unmatched: 9. Germline values: CDR1 SGHTA, CDR2 FQGNSA. The CDR3 has 15 residues. CDR3: CASSPDRESADTQYF. The CDR3 region has the DNA TGTGCCAGCAGCCCCGACAGGGAGTCAGCAGATACGCAGTATTTT.

The rearrangement uses TRBV27 and TRBJ2-5; D might be TRBD1 (5 bases). There are 13 residues in the CDR3. Germline-derived CDR1 and CDR2 are MNHEY and SMNVEV (reference sequence). V was trimmed by 3 bases and J by 7 bases, leaving 12 bases between them. The CDR3 loop reads CASSFSGLATQYF. CDR3 DNA sequence: TGTGCCAGCAGTTTTTCAGGGTTGGCGACCCAGTACTTC.

J is TRBJ1-5 and V is TRBV4-1; weak D call: TRBD1 (5 bases). Germline V gene sequence: CDR1 MGHRA, CDR2 YSYEKL. The ends were cut back, 0 bases at V and 4 bases at J, with 16 bases in the middle. The CDR3 extends over 17 amino acids. The chain's CDR3 is CASSQEARQGGNQPQHF. The CDR3 region has the DNA TGCGCCAGCAGCCAAGAAGCGAGGCAGGGTGGTAATCAGCCCCAGCATTTT.

This clonotype was counted a few times. V usage is TRBV11-2 and J usage is TRBJ2-7, with D maybe TRBD2 (5 bases). Between the trimmed V and J ends, which lost 2 bases and 0 bases, there was a span of 11 bases. The CDR3 runs 15 residues. Germline V CDR1 and CDR2: SGHAT, FQNNGV. The CDR3 reads CASSLWGGSSYEQYF. CDR3 DNA: TGTGCCAGCAGCTTATGGGGTGGGAGCTCCTACGAGCAGTACTTC. Full variable domain (remainder filled in from reference TRBV11-2 and TRBJ2-7): EAGVAQSPRYKIIEKRQSVAFWCNPISGHATLYWYQQILGQGPKLLIQFQNNGVVDDSQLPKDRFSAERLKGVDSTLKIQPAKLEDSAVYLCASSLWGGSSYEQYFGPGTRLTVT.

The CDR3 DNA reads TGTGCCAGCAGCACCCAAGAGACAGGGTCCAACACTGAAGCTTTCTTT. Protein: CASSTQETGSNTEAFF. The V call is TRBV12-3 or TRBV12-4, the J call TRBJ1-1; 7 positions agree with TRBD1. V shed 6 bases, J shed 2 bases, and the junction held 12 bases outside the gene matches. The CDR3 length is 16 residues.

The gene calls are TRBV3-1 and TRBJ2-7, with 9 positions matching TRBD1. The CDR3 loop spans 15 amino acids. The V gene's germline CDR1 is LGHDT and CDR2 YNNKEL (reference sequence). J was trimmed by 0 bases and V by 4 bases; bases with no gene match: 4. DNA for the CDR3: TGTGCCAGCAGCCTAGGACAGGGGTCCTCCTACGAGCAGTACTTC. Translating it yields CASSLGQGSSYEQYF.

The chain uses TRBV3-1 and TRBJ2-2; unclear D gene. The CDR3 has 12 amino acids. Germline assignment: CDR1 LGHDT and CDR2 YNNKEL (reference sequence). Trimming took off 3 bases at V and 5 bases at J, with 4 bases between the two ends. The CDR3: CASSHRTGELFF. The CDR3 DNA reads TGTGCCAGCAGCCATAGGACCGGGGAGCTGTTTTTT.

This clonotype was counted a few times. This chain uses TRBV12-3 or TRBV12-4 with TRBJ2-3; weak D call: TRBD2 (6 bases). V gave up 6 bases and J gave up 0 bases, with 10 bases separating them. The CDR3 spans 14 residues. The CDR3 region is CASSRGTSTDTQYF. The DNA of the CDR3 is TGTGCCAGCAGCCGTGGGACTAGCACAGATACGCAGTATTTT.

The chain couples TRBV7-6 to TRBJ1-1, with 9 nucleotides matching TRBD1. Germline V CDR1 and CDR2: SGHVS, FNYEAQ. V trimming: 2 bases; J trimming: 3 bases; junction bases outside the gene matches: 1. The CDR3 runs to 14 residues. The CDR3 here is CASSLTGGDTEAFF. The CDR3 DNA sequence: TGTGCCAGCAGCTTAACAGGGGGCGACACTGAAGCTTTCTTT.

In its sample, this clonotype was seen once. This chain joins TRBV7-2 and TRBJ2-2, with D possibly being TRBD1 (5 bases). The CDR3 is 15 amino acids. V dropped 5 bases and J dropped 5 bases, with 15 bases sitting between them. Germline V gene data show CDR1 as SGHTA and CDR2 as FQGNSA. The CDR3 DNA follows: TGTGCCAGCAGCCCGCAGGTCAGGGCTACCGGGGAGCTGTTTTTT. Its translation is CASSPQVRATGELFF.

The rearrangement links TRBV7-4 to TRBJ1-2, with D possibly TRBD1 on 5 matching bases. This CDR3 is built from 16 residues. Germline assignment: CDR1 SGHVT and CDR2 SQSDAQ. Trimming left V 1 base short and J 4 bases short, with 16 bases between. CDR3 region: CASSLVFGSGIYGYTF. The CDR3 region has the DNA TGTGCCAGCAGCTTAGTCTTCGGTTCAGGGATCTATGGCTACACCTTC.

The chain combines TRBV6-2 or TRBV6-3 with TRBJ2-5; no reliable D call. CDR1 and CDR2 from the germline V gene are MNHEY and SVGEGT. The CDR3 extends over 14 amino acids. V dropped 6 bases and J dropped 5 bases, with 16 bases sitting between them. The CDR3 bases are TGTGCCAGCAGCCCAGAACATGTGTCCGAGACCCAGTACTTC. Its translation is CASSPEHVSETQYF.

The rearrangement joins TRBV12-3 or TRBV12-4 to TRBJ1-1; maybe TRBD1 (6 bases). Trimming left V 4 bases short and J 4 bases short, with 13 bases between. The CDR3 loop spans 14 amino acids. Written as DNA, the CDR3 is TGTGCCAGCAGTTATACAGGGATCGGCACTGAAGCTTTCTTT. Translating it yields CASSYTGIGTEAFF.

This clonotype was detected a few times. The genes are TRBV6-2 or TRBV6-3 and TRBJ2-1, with D possibly called TRBD1 or TRBD2 (6 bases each). The CDR3 runs 13 residues. Looked up from germline, CDR1 is MNHEY and CDR2 is SVGEGT. V was trimmed by 0 bases and J by 15 bases, leaving 15 bases between them. Here the CDR3 DNA reads TGTGCCAGCAGTTACTCTTTGGGGGGCCGGAGGTTCTTC. Its translation: CASSYSLGGRRFF.

J is TRBJ2-3 and V is TRBV7-3; D possibly uses TRBD1 or TRBD2 (5 bases each). With 5 bases removed from V and 2 bases from J, the gap between germline ends came to 14 bases. The germline gives CDR1 SGHTA, CDR2 FQGTGA. CDR3 size: 15 residues. This CDR3 reads CASSAGTEHTDTQYF. For the CDR3, the DNA is TGTGCCAGCAGCGCCGGGACGGAGCACACAGATACGCAGTATTTT.

This chain links TRBV12-3 or TRBV12-4 with TRBJ1-2; D uncertain. This CDR3 has 15 amino acids. The germline V and J ends were trimmed by 1 base and 5 bases, with 14 bases remaining between them. CDR3 in DNA: TGTGCCAGCAGTTTAGATCTCAGAAGAGGGTATGGCTACACCTTC. As protein: CASSLDLRRGYGYTF.

The V gene is TRBV7-8, the J gene TRBJ2-5; D may be TRBD2 (6 bases). The CDR3 has 18 amino acids. The germline gives CDR1 SGHVS, CDR2 FQNEAQ. The V end was cut by 3 bases, the J end by 1 base, with 21 bases between. Here the CDR3 DNA reads TGTGCCAGCAGCTTCATTCTTAGCGGACAACTCATCCAAGAGACCCAGTACTTC. It translates to CASSFILSGQLIQETQYF.

This clonotype was detected only a few times. V gene TRBV2 combines with J gene TRBJ2-6; D is uncertain. Between the trimmed V and J ends, which lost 0 bases and 2 bases, there was a span of 8 bases. The CDR3 has 16 residues. Germline CDR1 and CDR2: SNHLY and FYNNEI. The CDR3 bases are TGTGCCAGCAGTGAAGCTTGGCAGACTGGGGCCAACGTCCTGACTTTC. Amino acid sequence: CASSEAWQTGANVLTF. Based on the CDR3 plus reference TRBV2 and TRBJ2-6, the full variable domain is EPEVTQTPSHQVTQMGQEVILRCVPISNHLYFYWYRQILGQKVEFLVSFYNNEISEKSEIFDDQFSVERPDGSNFTLKIRSTKLEDSAMYFCASSEAWQTGANVLTFGAGSRLTVL.

This clonotype showed up just a few times. The V and J genes are TRBV12-3 or TRBV12-4 and TRBJ2-1, with 8 nucleotides matching TRBD2. V shed 5 bases, J shed 8 bases, and the junction held 14 bases outside the gene matches. The CDR3 contains 16 residues. The CDR3 sequence is CASSPAWRGAYDEQFF. In DNA form, the CDR3 reads TGTGCCAGCAGTCCAGCTTGGCGGGGGGCGTACGATGAGCAGTTCTTC.

V and J are TRBV7-2 and TRBJ2-5, with D possibly being TRBD1 (6 bases). The V end lost 1 base, the J end lost 2 bases, and 17 bases lay between the germline ends. Germline V CDR1 and CDR2: SGHTA, FQGNSA. The CDR3 is 17 amino acids. Here the CDR3 DNA reads TGTGCCAGCAGCTTAGATGGGACAACCTATCTACAAGAGACCCAGTACTTC. It specifies CASSLDGTTYLQETQYF.

V and J are TRBV6-5 and TRBJ1-1, with D hard to call. Trimming left V 0 bases short and J 3 bases short, with 11 bases between. Germline CDR1 is MNHEY and CDR2 is SVGAGI. This CDR3 is 15 amino acids long. The CDR3 nucleotides read TGTGCCAGCAGTTACTCAAGGACGAGGGACACTGAAGCTTTCTTT. This codes for CASSYSRTRDTEAFF.

The V gene is TRBV12-3 or TRBV12-4, the J gene TRBJ1-1; D remains unclear. The CDR3 loop spans 13 amino acids. V lost 6 bases and J 1 base, leaving 9 bases between the germline ends. The CDR3 DNA reads as TGTGCCAGCAGGGAGGCAGAGAACACTGAAGCTTTCTTT. It is translated as CASREAENTEAFF.